The next 6 T cell receptor beta chains were all read from a single sample in a study of post-analysis software for immune sequencing data. Study conclusions and caveats: Controls showed lower frequencies than patients for five or six TRBV segments, and TRBV5-6, TRBV5-1 and TRBV20-1 were among these.

No cognate antigen is known for these TCRs. Incorporated into the TCR beta cDNA libraries were unique molecular identifiers, which served to reduce PCR and sequencing biases. TCRdb reprocessed the PCR reads with MiXCR, giving one entry per CDR3 protein. The data contain about 260,000 distinct CDR3 sequences, 36% of them seen just once; the ten biggest clones take up under 5.5%. The sample comprised blood. The receptors derive from a girl under 18 with multiple sclerosis.

The sample holds many counts of this clonotype. This chain joins TRBV15 and TRBJ1-2; D perhaps matches TRBD1 (6 bases). Trimming removed 3 bases at V and 8 bases at J, with 19 bases between. CDR1 and CDR2 (germline): LNHNV, YYDKDF (reference sequence). This CDR3 has 15 residues. Written as DNA, the CDR3 is TGTGCCACCAGCAGTGGTAGGACAGCCTCGAGGGGCTACACCTTC. As protein: CATSSGRTASRGYTF.

This clonotype came up many times. The chain employs TRBV5-1 and TRBJ1-1; 9 bases line up with TRBD1. V was pared by 3 bases and J by 5 bases, with 11 bases of the junction left unmatched. The length of the CDR3 is 16 residues. Germline V CDR1 and CDR2: SGHRS, YFSETQ. The CDR3 is CASSWGPQGAGTEAFF. For the CDR3, the DNA is TGCGCCAGCAGCTGGGGGCCACAGGGGGCAGGAACTGAAGCTTTCTTT.

The rearrangement joins TRBV28 to TRBJ1-1; D is undetermined. The CDR3 runs to 15 residues. Germline V lookup: CDR1 MDHEN, CDR2 SYDVKM. Trimming pared 7 bases from V and 3 bases from J, leaving 18 bases between. DNA of the CDR3: TGTGCCAGCAATTCTGGCGGGGTTAAGCACACTGAAGCTTTCTTT. This encodes CASNSGGVKHTEAFF.

This clonotype came up many times. The J gene is TRBJ1-6, the V gene TRBV12-3 or TRBV12-4; a weak D match, TRBD1 (5 bases). CDR3 length: 14 amino acids. Trimming took off 6 bases at V and 7 bases at J, with 13 bases between the two ends. CDR3 sequence reads: CASSSGTANSPLHF. In DNA form, the CDR3 reads TGTGCCAGCAGCTCCGGGACGGCAAATTCACCCCTCCACTTT.

The chain combines TRBV5-1 with TRBJ1-1; 7 nucleotides agree with TRBD1. CDR3 length: 14 amino acids. Germline V lookup: CDR1 SGHRS, CDR2 YFSETQ. J lost 0 bases, V lost 4 bases, and 3 bases had no gene match. The CDR3 protein is CASSGGQLNTEAFF. DNA for the CDR3: TGCGCCAGCAGCGGGGGACAGTTGAACACTGAAGCTTTCTTT.

Of note for this clonotype: A read error may explain this, as a much larger clone is one base away. The chain employs TRBV20-1 and TRBJ2-3, with a weak D call TRBD1 (6 bases). The CDR3 is 13 amino acids. Per germline, CDR1 DFQATT and CDR2 SNEGSKA (reference sequence). Written as DNA, the CDR3 is TGCAGTGCTTCCGACGACACGACAGGTACGCAGTATTTT. It encodes CSASDDTTGTQYF.